This record covers a single TCR beta chain. TCRdb keeps only in-frame clones here, not all; method: immunoSEQ multiplex PCR. The sample holds 150,000 to 180,000 clones, roughly four fifths seen once. Trimming removed 5 bases from V and 2 bases from J; junction bases left unmatched: 10. CDR3 size: 15 residues. From germline, CDR1 is GTSNPN and CDR2 SVGIG (reference sequence). This specimen belongs to a study of blood T cell repertoires in COVID-19. Material: peripheral blood. The rearrangement joins TRBV30 to TRBJ2-3, with 7 bases fitting TRBD2. This clonotype was sampled from a woman aged 60 to 75 with acute or convalescent COVID-19. This CDR3 is CAWDPQAGYTDTQYF. DNA of the CDR3: TGTGCCTGGGACCCACAAGCGGGGTACACAGATACGCAGTATTTT.